These 3 T cell receptor beta chains originate from one sample sequenced in a study of T cell responses to AZD1222 COVID-19 vaccine. Sequenced by immunoSEQ multiplex PCR; TCRdb stores in-frame clones only, minus some. The sample contains 100,000 to 150,000 clones, approximately 90% of which appear only once. The sample in question was peripheral blood, obtained on day 0 of AZD1222 vaccination. Receptor source: an adult in good health.

V is TRBV11-3 and J is TRBJ2-1; weak D call: TRBD2 (7 bases). V was cut by 4 bases and J by 10 bases, with 23 bases left in between. The germline V gene encodes CDR1 SGHNT and CDR2 YENEEA. There are 16 residues in the CDR3. The CDR3 protein is CASSSQVVGGPSEQFF. The CDR3 region has the DNA TGTGCCAGCAGCTCCCAGGTGGTCGGGGGGCCGAGCGAGCAGTTCTTC.

The genes are TRBV7-8 and TRBJ2-2; TRBD1 matches at 7 bases. From germline, CDR1 is SGHVS and CDR2 FQNEAQ. The CDR3 loop spans 15 amino acids. V was clipped by 1 base and J by 3 bases; unmatched bases: 2. The CDR3: CASSLGQGDTGELFF. The CDR3 nucleotides read TGTGCCAGCAGCTTAGGGCAGGGGGACACCGGGGAGCTGTTTTTT.

The genes are TRBV28 and TRBJ1-2; perhaps TRBD1 as D (6 bases). The CDR3 sequence is 14 residues long. Between the trimmed V and J ends, which lost 4 bases and 5 bases, there was a span of 14 bases. The germline CDR1 and CDR2 sequences are MDHEN and SYDVKM. Here the CDR3 reads CASSSGQLRYGYTF. Written as DNA, the CDR3 is TGTGCCAGCAGTTCCGGACAGTTGCGGTATGGCTACACCTTC.